These T cell receptor beta chains were read from a single sample in a study of shared clonotypes between healthy human individuals. Clones were read by immunoSEQ multiplex PCR, and TCRdb kept only the in-frame ones, dropping some. Found here are a few hundred thousand clones, 70% to 75% of them singletons; the top ten hold under 11%. Sequenced: memory CD4+ T cells sorted from blood. These receptors were collected from a man aged 30 to 45 in good health. CDR3s include the opening cysteine and the closing phenylalanine or tryptophan.

J: TRBJ2-2; V: TRBV6-5; CDR3: CASSLAGLANTGELFF
J: TRBJ1-1; V: TRBV18; CDR3: CASSQRQGGDWNTEAFF
J: TRBJ1-3; V: TRBV7-2; CDR3: CASSQVGGLIGNTIYF
J: TRBJ2-7; V: TRBV28; CDR3: CASSIATTTMHEQYF
J: TRBJ1-2; V: TRBV7-2; CDR3: CASSLGVDYGYTF
J: TRBJ2-4; V: TRBV18; CDR3: CASSPSAPAKNIQYF
J: TRBJ2-3; V: TRBV18; CDR3: CASSPGTGTDTQYF
J: TRBJ2-3; V: TRBV7-2; CDR3: CASSLSAGAAADTQYF
J: TRBJ1-5; V: TRBV5-3; CDR3: CARSRLGQRGNQPQHF
J: TRBJ1-1; V: TRBV14; CDR3: CASSQGVGTEAFF